The 14 T cell receptor beta chains below were found in one sample sequenced in a study of radiation and T cells in renal cell carcinoma. Treatment in this sample: 15 Gy SBRT to primary tumor, nephrectomy 4 weeks later. Clones were read by immunoSEQ multiplex PCR, and TCRdb kept only the in-frame ones, dropping some. The profile covers 20,000 or so clones, with around 55% appearing a single time and 10% to 15% taken by the ten largest. The starting material was tumor tissue, obtained from a patient whose treatment included radiotherapy and nephrectomy. Every receptor here comes from a man aged 50-59 years with renal cell carcinoma.

The chain couples TRBV19 to TRBJ1-4; no reliable D call. V was cut by 9 bases and J by 0 bases, with 17 bases left in between. Looked up from germline, CDR1 is LNHDA and CDR2 is SQIVND (reference sequence). The CDR3 contains 16 residues. CDR3 nucleotide sequence: TGTGCCAGCGGTGTAGTAGCGCGAGCAACTAATGAAAAACTGTTTTTT. Protein: CASGVVARATNEKLFF.

As regards this clone: The conserved phenylalanine or tryptophan normally closing the CDR3 is absent here, so this likely arose from a read error. Because the CDR3's place on the DNA is in doubt, the DNA is left out and the CDR3 is given as listed by TCRdb. The chain employs TRBV28 and TRBJ1-2. Germline lookup yields CDR1 MDHEN and CDR2 SYDVKM. The CDR3 spans 13 amino acids, including both terminal residues. This CDR3 reads CASSATLGLRNAL.

This chain uses TRBV7-3 with TRBJ2-3; D call uncertain. CDR1 and CDR2 (germline): SGHTA, FQGTGA. The CDR3 has 15 residues. V was shortened by 2 bases and J by 4 bases, with 13 bases between the two germline ends. The CDR3 DNA reads as TGTGCCAGCAGCTTAGATGGGTTCGCAGCAGATACGCAGTATTTT. It specifies CASSLDGFAADTQYF.

This clone was seen a handful of times. The V and J genes are TRBV4-2 and TRBJ2-2; TRBD1 matches 7 bases. Germline trimming cut 4 bases from V and 5 bases from J; bases unmatched to any gene: 10. Germline CDR1 LGHNA, CDR2 YNFKEQ. The CDR3 extends over 16 amino acids. In DNA, the CDR3 is TGTGCCAGCAGCCCTTCATCTGGACAGGAGACCGGGGAGCTGTTTTTT. Translated, it gives CASSPSSGQETGELFF.

The chain combines TRBV15 with TRBJ2-7; TRBD2 agrees at 8 bases. V dropped 0 bases and J dropped 4; count of bases not matched to a gene: 11. This CDR3 is built from 17 residues. Per germline, CDR1 LNHNV and CDR2 YYDKDF (reference sequence). CDR3: CATSRDGIRSGSYEQYF. The CDR3, as DNA: TGTGCCACCAGCAGAGATGGCATCAGAAGCGGGAGTTACGAGCAGTACTTC.

This chain joins TRBV7-9 and TRBJ1-5; weak D call: TRBD1 (5 bases). The CDR3 length is 14 residues. V was cut by 4 bases and J by 2 bases, with 9 bases left in between. Germline assignment: CDR1 SEHNR and CDR2 FQNEAQ (reference sequence). CDR3 in amino acids: CASSSGGGNQPQHF. DNA of the CDR3: TGTGCCAGCAGCTCCGGGGGAGGCAATCAGCCCCAGCATTTT.

This chain connects TRBV13 to TRBJ2-2; D is unclear. Trimming shortened V by 1 base and J by 2 bases, and 26 bases separated the two germline ends. Germline V lookup: CDR1 PRHDT, CDR2 FYEKMQ (reference sequence). The CDR3 is 21 amino acids. The CDR3 nucleotides read TGTGCCAGCAGCTTAGAAACCCCCTCGCCAGGAGCGCTGGCTAACACCGGGGAGCTGTTTTTT. Its protein is CASSLETPSPGALANTGELFF.

The chain is built from TRBV5-1 and TRBJ2-3; either TRBD1 or TRBD2 may fit D (5 bases each). V lost 5 bases and J lost 8, with 12 bases in between. The CDR3 totals 12 residues. CDR1 and CDR2 from the germline V gene are SGHRS and YFSETQ. Here the CDR3 DNA reads TGCGCCAGCAGGCAGAATGGGGGTACGCAGTATTTT. It encodes CASRQNGGTQYF.

This chain links TRBV6-1 with TRBJ1-5; no reliable D call. CDR1 MNHNS and CDR2 SASEGT come from the germline V gene. Trimming cost V 8 bases and J 7 bases, with 18 bases left between them. The CDR3 has 14 residues. CDR3 amino acids: CASLDVRVGQPQHF. The CDR3 region has the DNA TGTGCCAGCCTAGATGTGCGGGTCGGGCAGCCCCAGCATTTT.

The gene calls are TRBV7-9 and TRBJ2-7; possibly TRBD2 for D (5 bases). This CDR3 comprises 14 residues. The V end was cut by 7 bases, the J end by 0 bases, with 13 bases between. Per the germline V gene, CDR1 is SEHNR and CDR2 is FQNEAQ (reference sequence). CDR3 DNA sequence: TGTGCCAGCAACACGGGATCCAGCTCCTACGAGCAGTACTTC. Encoded protein: CASNTGSSSYEQYF.

This clone has a handful of counts. V and J are TRBV2 and TRBJ2-7; D is unresolved. Looked up from germline, CDR1 is SNHLY and CDR2 is FYNNEI. The CDR3 loop spans 12 amino acids. The V and J ends lost 5 bases and 7 bases respectively, with 12 bases between them. CDR3: CASSFHPSEQYF. DNA for the CDR3: TGTGCCAGCAGTTTTCACCCCTCTGAGCAGTACTTC.

The genes are TRBV7-2 and TRBJ1-6, with D maybe TRBD1 (6 bases). The CDR3 is 17 residues long. Trimming cost V 5 bases and J 6 bases, with 20 bases left between them. Germline V lookup: CDR1 SGHTA, CDR2 FQGNSA. CDR3 DNA: TGTGCCAGCAGCCCAGGTGGGGGCGCACGCATTAATTCACCCCTCCACTTT. It yields the protein CASSPGGGARINSPLHF.

V usage is TRBV5-5 and J usage is TRBJ2-1; D ambiguous. There are 15 residues in the CDR3. Germline loops: CDR1 SGHKS, CDR2 YYEKEE (reference sequence). The germline V and J ends were trimmed by 4 bases and 3 bases, with 14 bases remaining between them. The CDR3 is CASSPGWGSYNEQFF. The CDR3 coding sequence is TGTGCCAGCAGCCCCGGTTGGGGAAGCTACAATGAGCAGTTCTTC.

The rearrangement joins TRBV9 to TRBJ1-3, with a weak D call TRBD1 (5 bases). Germline-derived CDR1 and CDR2 are SGDLS and YYNGEE. The V end lost 0 bases, the J end lost 9 bases, and 13 bases lay between the germline ends. CDR3 length equals 14 residues. CDR3 sequence reads: CASSVDAGGTTIYF. The CDR3 coding sequence is TGTGCCAGCAGCGTAGATGCGGGGGGGACCACCATATATTTT.